The 26 T cell receptor beta chains listed next were all sequenced from one sample in a study of OX40 agonist ivuxolimab in advanced cancers. Libraries were made using the immunoSEQ multiplex PCR assay. TCRdb took over this immuneACCESS table, retaining in-frame rearrangements with V and J assigned. Such tables are incomplete; in checked studies, under half of the missing clones stem from an unresolved V gene, and the remainder is unexplained. This sample comprises nearly 95,000 clones, 94% of them detected only once. The ten biggest clones cover around 2.8% of the sample. Specimen: CD4+ or CD8+ T cells sorted from blood, collected in a trial of the OX40 agonist ivuxolimab. All receptors come from an adult with an advanced solid tumor such as melanoma, head and neck, liver or kidney cancer.

The chain employs TRBV13 and TRBJ2-1, with 8 bases matching TRBD2. CDR3 length: 15 amino acids. With V trimmed by 2 bases and J by 3 bases, 3 bases remained unmatched. Germline CDR1 reads PRHDT; CDR2 reads FYEKMQ (reference sequence). In DNA form, the CDR3 reads TGTGCCAGCAGCTTATGGACTAGCAGCTACAATGAGCAGTTCTTC. It is translated as CASSLWTSSYNEQFF.

This clone appeared a single time. This chain links TRBV2 with TRBJ1-1; the D gene is possibly TRBD1 (6 bases). Trimming removed 4 bases from V and 2 bases from J, with 11 bases in between. Germline CDR1 reads SNHLY; CDR2 reads FYNNEI. This CDR3 has 14 amino acids. The CDR3: CASSVAGANTEAFF. CDR3 nucleotide sequence: TGTGCCAGCAGTGTGGCAGGGGCTAACACTGAAGCTTTCTTT.

The chain uses TRBV28 and TRBJ2-7; D is perhaps TRBD1 (6 bases). The CDR3 sequence is 15 residues long. V lost 7 bases, J lost 0 bases, and 16 bases lay in between. The germline gives CDR1 MDHEN, CDR2 SYDVKM. The CDR3 DNA follows: TGTGCCAGCACCCCCTATCTAGGGGGCTCCTACGAGCAGTACTTC. Protein sequence: CASTPYLGGSYEQYF.

This chain joins TRBV13 and TRBJ1-1, with TRBD1 identical over 7 bases. This CDR3 spans 14 amino acids. Per the germline V gene, CDR1 is PRHDT and CDR2 is FYEKMQ (reference sequence). After removal of 5 bases from V and 6 bases from J, the junction contained 9 bases not matched to a gene. In nucleotides, the CDR3 is TGTGCCAGCAGCGAGGGACAGTCTTATCCTGAAGCTTTCTTT. Translated, it gives CASSEGQSYPEAFF. The full variable domain, its missing parts supplied by reference TRBV13 and TRBJ1-1, is AAGVIQSPRHLIKEKRETATLKCYPIPRHDTVYWYQQGPGQDPQFLISFYEKMQSDKGSIPDRFSAQQFSDYHSELNMSSLELGDSALYFCASSEGQSYPEAFFGQGTRLTVV.

CDR3 bases: TGCAGCGTTGAGGGGGGGCAAGAGACCCAGTACTTC. As protein: CSVEGGQETQYF. This chain uses TRBV29-1 with TRBJ2-5, with 7 bases that match TRBD2. CDR3 size: 12 residues. The junction had 0 bases not matched to a gene; V was cut back by 3 bases and J by 2 bases. From germline, CDR1 is SQVTM and CDR2 ANQGSEA.

The chain is built from TRBV19 and TRBJ1-4, with D tentatively TRBD1 (6 bases). The CDR3 loop spans 13 amino acids. From germline, CDR1 is LNHDA and CDR2 SQIVND (reference sequence). V lost 6 bases, J lost 11 bases, and 16 bases lay in between. CDR3 amino acids: CASSPKGRGKLFF. The CDR3 nucleotides are TGTGCCAGTAGCCCAAAAGGGAGGGGGAAACTGTTTTTT.

V is TRBV11-2 and J is TRBJ1-6; D gene uncertain. V shed 1 base and J shed 10 bases, with 23 bases lying between them. Germline-derived CDR1 and CDR2 are SGHAT and FQNNGV. This CDR3 has 18 residues. CDR3 nucleotide sequence: TGTGCCAGCAGCTTAGCCCCAATCTTGGGCCATTTGGGATCACCCCTCCACTTT. Its translation is CASSLAPILGHLGSPLHF.

About this clone: The sample contains more than one DNA sequence encoding this CDR3. V and J are TRBV9 and TRBJ2-7; 11 positions agree with TRBD2. The CDR3 length is 15 residues. Germline CDR1 reads SGDLS; CDR2 reads YYNGEE. V shed 3 bases, J shed 4 bases, and the junction held 6 bases outside the gene matches. The CDR3 here is CASSALAGGPYEQYF. The DNA of the CDR3 is TGTGCCAGCAGCGCATTAGCGGGAGGGCCGTACGAGCAGTACTTC.

V and J are TRBV27 and TRBJ1-1, with 8 bases matching TRBD1. Looked up from germline, CDR1 is MNHEY and CDR2 is SMNVEV (reference sequence). The CDR3 totals 17 residues. V lost 5 bases to trimming and J lost 4 bases; unmatched junction nucleotides: 15. CDR3 loop: CASSPGQGFGYGTEAFF. CDR3 coding DNA: TGTGCCAGCAGTCCCGGACAGGGCTTTGGATACGGCACTGAAGCTTTCTTT.

The chain couples TRBV7-2 to TRBJ2-5; D gene ambiguous. CDR1 SGHTA and CDR2 FQGNSA come from the germline V gene. This CDR3 is built from 17 residues. V shed 5 bases and J shed 0 bases, with 19 bases lying between them. The CDR3 region is CASSPDRLSLYQETQYF. The CDR3 bases are TGTGCCAGCAGCCCGGACCGTCTGAGTTTGTACCAAGAGACCCAGTACTTC.

Only one count was recorded for this clone. The J gene is TRBJ1-6, the V gene TRBV2, with 7 bases lining up with TRBD1. Losses at the gene ends were 5 bases for V and 4 bases for J; bases not matched to a gene: 5. Germline V lookup: CDR1 SNHLY, CDR2 FYNNEI. This CDR3 has 15 residues. The CDR3 region is CASSTGTDYNSPLHF. The CDR3 DNA is TGTGCCAGCAGTACCGGGACAGATTATAATTCACCCCTCCACTTT.

J is TRBJ1-5 and V is TRBV10-3; 10 bases map to TRBD1. This CDR3 spans 16 amino acids. CDR1 and CDR2 from the germline V gene are ENHRY and SYGVKD. The trim removed 2 bases at V and 6 bases at J, leaving 7 bases unmatched. The CDR3 here is CAISEPGQGMGQPQHF. The DNA of the CDR3 is TGTGCCATCAGTGAGCCGGGACAGGGGATGGGTCAGCCCCAGCATTTT.

The genes are TRBV10-1 and TRBJ2-5; 7 bases line up with TRBD1. This CDR3 has 16 amino acids. Germline V gene data show CDR1 as WNHNN and CDR2 as SYGVQD (reference sequence). Trimming removed 3 bases from V and 7 bases from J; junction bases left unmatched: 14. The CDR3 loop reads CASSDQLIGAGGTQYF. The CDR3 DNA follows: TGCGCCAGCAGTGATCAGTTGATCGGGGCAGGGGGGACCCAGTACTTC.

V gene TRBV5-1 combines with J gene TRBJ1-1; D not resolved. The CDR3 is made up of 13 amino acids. V gave up 0 bases and J gave up 7 bases, with 10 bases separating them. The V gene's germline CDR1 is SGHRS and CDR2 YFSETQ. The CDR3 DNA reads as TGCGCCAGCAGCTTGGTAGACTCCCGTGAAGCTTTCTTT. Its protein is CASSLVDSREAFF.

The V and J genes are TRBV7-9 and TRBJ2-6, with D hard to call. Trimming removed 4 bases at V and 2 bases at J, with 0 bases between. Germline CDR1 reads SEHNR; CDR2 reads FQNEAQ (reference sequence). The CDR3 has 12 amino acids. The CDR3 here is CASSSGANVLTF. CDR3 nucleotide sequence: TGTGCCAGCAGCTCTGGGGCCAACGTCCTGACTTTC.

The chain couples TRBV5-4 to TRBJ2-5; no firm D call. V was clipped by 4 bases and J by 5 bases, with 15 bases between them. Germline V gives CDR1 SGHNT, CDR2 YYREEE (reference sequence). This CDR3 contains 14 residues. The CDR3 DNA reads TGTGCCAGCAGCCCCCACGTGGGTGGGGAGACCCAGTACTTC. Amino acids: CASSPHVGGETQYF.

V gene TRBV4-2 combines with J gene TRBJ2-7; 9 bases match TRBD2. V dropped 0 bases and J dropped 3; count of bases not matched to a gene: 9. This CDR3 spans 17 amino acids. The V gene's germline CDR1 is LGHNA and CDR2 YNFKEQ. The CDR3 bases are TGTGCCAGCAGCCAAGAGGCTTGGCGGGAGGGCCTCTACGAGCAGTACTTC. Its translation is CASSQEAWREGLYEQYF.

This chain connects TRBV27 to TRBJ2-1, with 11 bases identical to TRBD1. V shed 7 bases, J shed 8 bases, and the junction held 7 bases outside the gene matches. Per the germline V gene, CDR1 is MNHEY and CDR2 is SMNVEV (reference sequence). The CDR3 totals 14 residues. The CDR3 bases are TGTGCCAGCATAGGACAGGGGGCTAAGGATGAGCAGTTCTTC. As protein: CASIGQGAKDEQFF.

The gene calls are TRBV13 and TRBJ2-2; TRBD2 matches at 13 bases. Trimming removed 4 bases from V and 1 base from J; junction bases left unmatched: 3. The CDR3 length is 17 residues. The germline V gene encodes CDR1 PRHDT and CDR2 FYEKMQ (reference sequence). For the CDR3, the DNA is TGTGCCAGCAGCTCGACTAGCGGGAGGAGGAACACCGGGGAGCTGTTTTTT. It encodes CASSSTSGRRNTGELFF.

The chain is built from TRBV7-9 and TRBJ1-1; 7 bases are shared with TRBD1. Germline values: CDR1 SEHNR, CDR2 FQNEAQ (reference sequence). J was trimmed by 3 bases and V by 0 bases; bases with no gene match: 4. The CDR3 extends over 15 amino acids. In nucleotides, the CDR3 is TGTGCCAGCAGCTTAGCGCAGGGGGTTGACACTGAAGCTTTCTTT. It encodes CASSLAQGVDTEAFF. Based on the CDR3 plus reference TRBV7-9 and TRBJ1-1, the full variable domain is DTGVSQNPRHKITKRGQNVTFRCDPISEHNRLYWYRQTLGQGPEFLTYFQNEAQLEKSRLLSDRFSAERPKGSFSTLEIQRTEQGDSAMYLCASSLAQGVDTEAFFGQGTRLTVV.

The V gene is TRBV2, the J gene TRBJ2-1, with D maybe TRBD2 (5 bases). V lost 6 bases and J lost 14, with 5 bases in between. Germline CDR1 reads SNHLY; CDR2 reads FYNNEI. This CDR3 comprises 8 residues. CDR3 amino acids: CASSGEFF. The CDR3 coding sequence is TGTGCCAGCAGCGGGGAGTTCTTC.

The V gene is TRBV5-1, the J gene TRBJ1-2; TRBD1 matches 7 bases. Trimming took 5 bases from V and 5 from J; bases not matched to a gene: 12. This CDR3 has 15 amino acids. The V gene's germline CDR1 is SGHRS and CDR2 YFSETQ. DNA of the CDR3: TGCGCCAGCAGTTCGGAAGGGGGCGGCCCTTATGGCTACACCTTC. Encoded protein: CASSSEGGGPYGYTF.

The rearrangement links TRBV28 to TRBJ1-6; a weak D match, TRBD1 (5 bases). This CDR3 has 18 amino acids. In germline, CDR1 is MDHEN, CDR2 SYDVKM. V gave up 2 bases and J gave up 3 bases, with 17 bases separating them. The CDR3 bases are TGTGCCAGCAGTTTAACAAGTCCCAGGGACGGCTATAATTCACCCCTCCACTTT. Its translation is CASSLTSPRDGYNSPLHF.

V usage is TRBV7-6 and J usage is TRBJ1-5, with TRBD1 matching 8 bases. Trimming removed 4 bases from V and 5 bases from J; junction bases left unmatched: 4. The CDR3 is 14 amino acids. The V gene's germline CDR1 is SGHVS and CDR2 FNYEAQ. The CDR3 sequence is CASSSKQGDQPQHF. The DNA of the CDR3 is TGTGCCAGCAGCTCCAAACAGGGGGATCAGCCCCAGCATTTT.

This sequence joins TRBV9 and TRBJ2-3; 8 nucleotides match TRBD1. J gave up 2 bases and V 4 bases, and 9 bases lay outside the gene matches. Germline values: CDR1 SGDLS, CDR2 YYNGEE. This CDR3 is built from 16 residues. Here the CDR3 reads CASSIQTGGITDTQYF. DNA of the CDR3: TGTGCCAGCAGCATCCAAACAGGGGGTATCACAGATACGCAGTATTTT.

This clone was detected only once. The V and J genes are TRBV27 and TRBJ1-2, with 7 bases that match TRBD1. J was trimmed by 8 bases and V by 5 bases; bases with no gene match: 8. This CDR3 comprises 13 residues. The germline CDR1 and CDR2 sequences are MNHEY and SMNVEV (reference sequence). The CDR3 coding sequence is TGTGCCAGCAGTCAAGGGGGCGTCGGGGGCTACACCTTC. Translating gives CASSQGGVGGYTF.